The text below deals with one T cell receptor (beta chain). Its antigen remains unidentified. The data are from a study of blood T cells in healthy people across ages. Background on the study: Template switching recovered approximately one barcoded beta molecule for every two T cells.

Looked up from germline, CDR1 is LGHNA and CDR2 is YSLEER. This CDR3 contains 14 residues. The V end was cut by 1 base, the J end by 0 bases, with 7 bases between. It was with a sample-barcoded 5' primer and a J-beta primer mix that a second PCR of about 7 to 12 cycles was run. Carrying 12 random nucleotides, a template-switch adaptor labeled each individual cDNA molecule. One entry per CDR3 protein, called by TCRdb with MiXCR from the 5' RACE reads. The sample shows just over 800,000 distinct CDR3 sequences, around 62% of them seen only once. Findings and caveats of the study: While age rose, TCR beta diversity per million T cells dropped in a roughly linear way.

The specimen was blood. J is TRBJ2-7 and V is TRBV4-3; the D is unclear. This sequence originates from a man aged 25-40 years in good health. The chain's CDR3 is CASSQARFSYEQYF. For the CDR3, the DNA is TGCGCCAGCAGCCAAGCCAGGTTCTCCTACGAGCAGTACTTC.